This TCR beta chain was found in a study of blood T cell repertoires in COVID-19. The CDR3 is made up of 12 amino acids. V lost 3 bases and J lost 5, with 8 bases in between. Germline V gene lookup returns CDR1 SGHKS and CDR2 YYEKEE (reference sequence). This clone was recorded a few times. Distinct nucleotide sequences in the sample also encode this CDR3. Under the authors' procedure: Estimation of nucleated cell counts relied on the amplification of reference gene primers. The table came from immunoSEQ multiplex PCR; TCRdb's copy has only in-frame clones and leaves some out. V, J and clone size reflect that table, while D and trimming were determined from the DNA. The sample lists about 97,000 clones; 90% were seen once.

The TCR comes from a man aged 60 to 69 with acute or convalescent COVID-19. The sequenced material came from peripheral blood. This rearrangement joins TRBV5-5 to TRBJ1-1; tentative D call: TRBD1 (5 bases). The CDR3 sequence: CASSSRVTEAFF. The CDR3 DNA sequence: TGTGCCAGCAGCTCCAGGGTGACTGAAGCTTTCTTT. Looking up the rest from reference TRBV5-5 and TRBJ1-1 gives the full variable domain: DAGVTQSPTHLIKTRGQQVTLRCSPISGHKSVSWYQQVLGQGPQFIFQYYEKEERGRGNFPDRFSARQFPNYSSELNVNALLLGDSALYLCASSSRVTEAFFGQGTRLTVV.